The 9 T cell receptor beta chains below were found in one sample sequenced in a study of blood T cells in healthy people across ages. A second about 6 to 11 cycle PCR used barcoded and J-beta primers. TCRdb re-called the 5' RACE reads with MiXCR, one entry per CDR3 protein. The sample yields approximately 800,000 distinct CDR3 sequences, about three fifths seen once. The specimen was blood. The receptors shown here come from a man aged 25-45 years in good health.

For this clonotype: The junction shows a germline mismatch at one end, possibly a read error. The chain employs TRBV12-3 or TRBV12-4 and TRBJ2-3, with 12 bases that match TRBD2. This CDR3 spans 13 amino acids. CDR3 sequence (DNA): TGTGCCGGCAGTGCCACTAGCGGGGGGCACCAGTATTTT. Its translation is CAGSATSGGHQYF.

Only a few counts were recorded for this clonotype. V and J are TRBV10-2 and TRBJ2-3; D uncertain. V was shortened by 2 bases and J by 4 bases, with 7 bases between the two germline ends. Germline V gene lookup returns CDR1 WSHSY and CDR2 SAAADI. The CDR3 runs to 13 residues. In nucleotides, the CDR3 is TGCGCCAGCAGTGAGGGCGACCCAGATACGCAGTATTTT. Translating gives CASSEGDPDTQYF.

The rearrangement uses TRBV14 and TRBJ2-7; 9 nucleotides agree with TRBD2. After removal of 4 bases from V and 5 bases from J, the junction contained 12 bases not matched to a gene. CDR1 is SGHDN, CDR2 FVKESK, per germline. CDR3 length: 16 residues. The CDR3 DNA follows: TGTGCCAGCAGCCCCTCTTTGGGCGGGAGGGGAAACGAGCAGTACTTC. Translation: CASSPSLGGRGNEQYF. Complete variable domain (other parts from reference TRBV14 and TRBJ2-7): EAGVTQFPSHSVIEKGQTVTLRCDPISGHDNLYWYRRVMGKEIKFLLHFVKESKQDESGMPNNRFLAERTGGTYSTLKVQPAELEDSGVYFCASSPSLGGRGNEQYFGPGTRLTVT.

This clonotype occurred a few times. V usage is TRBV27 and J usage is TRBJ2-7, with D perhaps being TRBD1 or TRBD2 (5 bases each). This CDR3 has 12 residues. CDR1 is MNHEY and CDR2 is SMNVEV in the germline V gene (reference sequence). The V and J ends lost 3 bases and 6 bases respectively, with 9 bases between them. The CDR3 region is CASSFIGTEQYF. As DNA, the CDR3 is TGTGCCAGCAGTTTTATCGGGACCGAGCAGTACTTC.

The chain couples TRBV20-1 to TRBJ2-1; 7 bases agree with TRBD1. Losses at the gene ends were 7 bases for V and 9 bases for J; bases not matched to a gene: 9. Looked up from germline, CDR1 is DFQATT and CDR2 is SNEGSKA (reference sequence). The CDR3 length is 12 residues. The CDR3 region has the DNA TGCAGTGGCAGGGACAGTTTGACTGAGCAGTTCTTC. This translates into CSGRDSLTEQFF.

In this sample, this clonotype turned up a few times. V gene TRBV7-9 combines with J gene TRBJ2-7, with D possibly called TRBD1 or TRBD2 (5 bases each). There are 13 residues in the CDR3. Trimming cost V 3 bases and J 3 bases, with 9 bases left between them. The germline CDR1 and CDR2 sequences are SEHNR and FQNEAQ (reference sequence). As DNA, the CDR3 is TGTGCCAGCAGCTTCGGGACCCACTACGAGCAGTACTTC. Translation gives CASSFGTHYEQYF.

V and J are TRBV20-1 and TRBJ1-2; D uncertain. The ends were cut back, 6 bases at V and 0 bases at J, with 20 bases in the middle. This CDR3 spans 16 amino acids. The germline V gene encodes CDR1 DFQATT and CDR2 SNEGSKA (reference sequence). In nucleotides, the CDR3 is TGCAGTGCGATCATAGGTGGCAGGCTCGCTAACTATGGCTACACCTTC. Its translation is CSAIIGGRLANYGYTF.

In this sample, this clonotype turned up once. The chain links TRBV18 to TRBJ2-3, with 7 bases aligning to TRBD2. Germline V gene lookup returns CDR1 KGHSH and CDR2 LQKENI. The V gene end was trimmed by 4 bases and the J gene end by 0 bases; junction bases not matched to a gene: 16. CDR3 length: 19 amino acids. The CDR3 protein is CASSLLAGHQRGSTDTQYF. In DNA, the CDR3 is TGTGCCAGCTCACTACTGGCCGGACACCAGCGGGGAAGCACAGATACGCAGTATTTT.

This clonotype came up a few times. The V gene is TRBV12-3 or TRBV12-4, the J gene TRBJ2-1; 7 bases agree with TRBD2. Trimming took 4 bases from V and 9 from J; bases not matched to a gene: 6. CDR3 length equals 13 residues. In nucleotides, the CDR3 is TGTGCCAGCAGTTCCCAGACTAGCAGTGAGCAGTTCTTC. This encodes CASSSQTSSEQFF.